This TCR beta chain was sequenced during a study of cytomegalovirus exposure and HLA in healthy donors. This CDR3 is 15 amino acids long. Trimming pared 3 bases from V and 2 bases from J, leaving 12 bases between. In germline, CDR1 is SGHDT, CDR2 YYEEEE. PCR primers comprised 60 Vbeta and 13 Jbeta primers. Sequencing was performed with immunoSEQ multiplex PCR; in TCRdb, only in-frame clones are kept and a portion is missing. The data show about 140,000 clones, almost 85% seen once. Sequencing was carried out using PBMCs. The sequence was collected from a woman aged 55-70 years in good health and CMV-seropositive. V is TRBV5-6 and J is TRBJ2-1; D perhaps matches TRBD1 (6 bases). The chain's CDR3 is CASSSPGQPYNEQFF. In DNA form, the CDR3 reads TGTGCCAGCAGCTCCCCCGGACAGCCCTACAATGAGCAGTTCTTC.